The 23 T cell receptor beta chains listed next were all sequenced from one sample in a study of blood T cell repertoires in COVID-19. The table came from immunoSEQ multiplex PCR; TCRdb's copy has only in-frame clones and leaves some out. This table holds 330,000 or so clones, more than 75% found once. Sequenced sample: PBMCs or T cells enriched from blood (not recorded which). The receptors were sampled from a woman aged 30 to 39 who had recovered from COVID-19.

V usage is TRBV10-3 and J usage is TRBJ1-2; D might be TRBD1 (5 bases). The CDR3 is 15 residues long. CDR1 is ENHRY, CDR2 SYGVKD, per germline. Trimming left V 7 bases short and J 0 bases short, with 15 bases between. The CDR3 sequence is CAINPGLPSNYGYTF. The CDR3, as DNA: TGTGCCATCAACCCGGGACTCCCCTCTAACTATGGCTACACCTTC.

The chain employs TRBV7-2 and TRBJ2-3, with TRBD2 identical over 11 bases. The germline gives CDR1 SGHTA, CDR2 FQGNSA. The V gene end was trimmed by 5 bases and the J gene end by 0 bases; junction bases not matched to a gene: 4. The CDR3 consists of 16 residues. The CDR3 bases are TGTGCCAGCAGCACCCGACTAGCGGGAAGCACAGATACGCAGTATTTT. It is translated as CASSTRLAGSTDTQYF. Complete variable domain (other parts from reference TRBV7-2 and TRBJ2-3): GAGVSQSPSNKVTEKGKDVELRCDPISGHTALYWYRQSLGQGLEFLIYFQGNSAPDKSGLPSDRFSAERTGGSVSTLTIQRTQQEDSAVYLCASSTRLAGSTDTQYFGPGTRLTVL.

The chain carries TRBV9 and TRBJ2-5, with 9 bases that match TRBD1. The germline gives CDR1 SGDLS, CDR2 YYNGEE. This CDR3 is 14 amino acids long. With 3 bases clipped from V and 2 bases from J, the junction kept 2 bases outside the gene matches. Here the CDR3 reads CASSAQGAQETQYF. In DNA form, the CDR3 reads TGTGCCAGCAGCGCACAGGGGGCACAAGAGACCCAGTACTTC.

This clone was observed a few times. V usage is TRBV6-5 and J usage is TRBJ2-7, with TRBD1 matching over 8 bases. This CDR3 is built from 16 residues. The germline V gene has CDR1 MNHEY and CDR2 SVGAGI. The ends lost 1 base at V and 2 bases at J; junction bases unmatched: 7. As DNA, the CDR3 is TGTGCCAGCAGTTACTATGGGACAGGACCAACCTACGAGCAGTACTTC. Translation gives CASSYYGTGPTYEQYF.

The gene calls are TRBV11-3 and TRBJ2-3; 11 bases map to TRBD2. Germline CDR1 reads SGHNT; CDR2 reads YENEEA. V was pared by 5 bases and J by 2 bases, with 6 bases of the junction left unmatched. This CDR3 has 16 amino acids. The CDR3 bases are TGTGCCAGCAGCGTACGGACTAGCGGGTTCACAGATACGCAGTATTTT. Amino acids: CASSVRTSGFTDTQYF. Variable domain in full (rest from reference TRBV11-3 and TRBJ2-3): EAGVVQSPRYKIIEKKQPVAFWCNPISGHNTLYWYLQNLGQGPELLIRYENEEAVDDSQLPKDRFSAERLKGVDSTLKIQPAELGDSAVYLCASSVRTSGFTDTQYFGPGTRLTVL.

This sequence joins TRBV4-2 and TRBJ2-5; 11 bases are shared with TRBD2. V was clipped by 0 bases and J by 5 bases; unmatched bases: 8. Germline loops: CDR1 LGHNA, CDR2 YNFKEQ. This CDR3 is 17 amino acids long. The CDR3 region is CASSQDGVAGGHETQYF. CDR3 in DNA: TGTGCCAGCAGCCAAGATGGGGTAGCGGGGGGGCACGAGACCCAGTACTTC.

The V gene is TRBV30, the J gene TRBJ1-2; the D gene is possibly TRBD1 (6 bases). The V and J ends lost 4 bases and 8 bases respectively, with 20 bases between them. The CDR3 contains 14 residues. Germline loops: CDR1 GTSNPN, CDR2 SVGIG (reference sequence). The CDR3 here is CAWTAGGQVWGYTF. The CDR3 DNA is TGTGCCTGGACCGCGGGGGGGCAGGTGTGGGGCTACACCTTC.

CDR3 protein: CASSPPSLPYEQYF. DNA for the CDR3: TGTGCCAGCTCACCACCGTCACTACCCTACGAGCAGTACTTC. The chain couples TRBV18 to TRBJ2-7, with D unclear. The CDR3 length is 14 residues. Germline CDR1 is KGHSH and CDR2 is LQKENI. V lost 0 bases, J lost 2 bases, and 8 bases lay in between.

The chain is built from TRBV7-2 and TRBJ2-7; possible D gene TRBD2, 5 bases. Trimming stripped 3 bases from V and 0 bases from J, with 12 bases between. Germline CDR1 SGHTA, CDR2 FQGNSA. The CDR3 consists of 15 residues. The CDR3 sequence: CASSLVDGISYEQYF. CDR3 in DNA: TGTGCCAGCAGCTTGGTCGACGGGATCTCCTACGAGCAGTACTTC.

This chain connects TRBV12-3 or TRBV12-4 to TRBJ2-1; no clear D gene. Trimming took off 7 bases at V and 9 bases at J, with 13 bases between the two ends. There are 12 residues in the CDR3. The CDR3 sequence: CASTSLAGEQFF. DNA of the CDR3: TGTGCCAGCACCTCTCTGGCAGGTGAGCAGTTCTTC.

The chain carries TRBV9 and TRBJ1-2; a possible D gene is TRBD1 (5 bases). V was pared by 2 bases and J by 8 bases, with 10 bases between. Germline V gene sequence: CDR1 SGDLS, CDR2 YYNGEE. The CDR3 is 12 residues long. CDR3 in amino acids: CASSVQGGGYTF. In DNA, the CDR3 is TGTGCCAGCAGCGTCCAGGGAGGCGGCTACACCTTC.

This clone was counted only a few times. The CDR3 loop reads CASSPSRRTSGAYEQYF. DNA for the CDR3: TGTGCCAGCAGCCCCAGCCGCCGGACTAGCGGAGCCTACGAGCAGTACTTC. V gene TRBV13 combines with J gene TRBJ2-7, with 10 nucleotides matching TRBD2. CDR3 length: 17 residues. V gave up 5 bases and J gave up 2 bases; unmatched junction bases: 12. CDR1 and CDR2 (germline): PRHDT, FYEKMQ (reference sequence). Looking up the rest from reference TRBV13 and TRBJ2-7 gives the full variable domain: AAGVIQSPRHLIKEKRETATLKCYPIPRHDTVYWYQQGPGQDPQFLISFYEKMQSDKGSIPDRFSAQQFSDYHSELNMSSLELGDSALYFCASSPSRRTSGAYEQYFGPGTRLTVT.

The table lists this clone with a few counts. One end of the junction is discordant with germline, which a read error may explain. The V call is TRBV7-7, the J call TRBJ2-1; 10 positions agree with TRBD2. Germline values: CDR1 SSHAT, CDR2 FNYEAQ (reference sequence). The CDR3 contains 15 residues. Here the CDR3 reads CASSLGLAGVNEQFF. In nucleotides, the CDR3 is TGTGCTAGCAGCTTAGGTCTAGCGGGAGTCAATGAGCAGTTCTTC.

V and J are TRBV28 and TRBJ2-7, with D perhaps TRBD1 (6 bases). Per the germline V gene, CDR1 is MDHEN and CDR2 is SYDVKM. This CDR3 contains 13 residues. The ends were cut back, 6 bases at V and 6 bases at J, with 15 bases in the middle. The CDR3 nucleotides are TGTGCCAGCAGGACCGGACAGTTGCTCGAGCAGTACTTC. Translating gives CASRTGQLLEQYF.

This clone was found once. The chain recombines TRBV13 with TRBJ2-3; a possible D gene is TRBD2 (5 bases). V was pared by 5 bases and J by 2 bases, with 17 bases between. The CDR3 covers 16 residues. CDR1 and CDR2 (germline): PRHDT, FYEKMQ (reference sequence). For the CDR3, the DNA is TGTGCCAGCAGCCAGTCCGGAACTAGGAACACAGATACGCAGTATTTT. Translating it yields CASSQSGTRNTDTQYF. Filled out from reference TRBV13 and TRBJ2-3, the complete variable domain reads AAGVIQSPRHLIKEKRETATLKCYPIPRHDTVYWYQQGPGQDPQFLISFYEKMQSDKGSIPDRFSAQQFSDYHSELNMSSLELGDSALYFCASSQSGTRNTDTQYFGPGTRLTVL.

This chain connects TRBV5-1 to TRBJ2-3; 11 positions match TRBD2. Germline V CDR1 and CDR2: SGHRS, YFSETQ. The V segment lost 5 bases and the J segment 3 bases; nucleotides outside the gene matches: 8. This CDR3 comprises 16 residues. The CDR3 loop reads CASRISTSGSTDTQYF. The CDR3 DNA sequence: TGCGCCAGCAGGATCTCAACTAGCGGGAGTACAGATACGCAGTATTTT. The complete variable domain, with remaining parts taken from reference TRBV5-1 and TRBJ2-3, reads KAGVTQTPRYLIKTRGQQVTLSCSPISGHRSVSWYQQTPGQGLQFLFEYFSETQRNKGNFPGRFSGRQFSNSRSEMNVSTLELGDSALYLCASRISTSGSTDTQYFGPGTRLTVL.

This clone turned up a few times. The rearrangement joins TRBV7-9 to TRBJ1-1; D perhaps matches TRBD1 (5 bases). V lost 1 base, J lost 2 bases, and 11 bases lay in between. CDR1 and CDR2 (germline): SEHNR, FQNEAQ (reference sequence). The CDR3 runs 15 residues. CDR3 bases: TGTGCCAGCAGCTTAGTACAGGCACTAAACACTGAAGCTTTCTTT. The encoded protein is CASSLVQALNTEAFF.

This clone was seen a single time. The chain is built from TRBV5-1 and TRBJ2-3; 7 bases align to TRBD2. V shed 2 bases, J shed 0 bases, and the junction held 3 bases outside the gene matches. The germline V gene has CDR1 SGHRS and CDR2 YFSETQ. The CDR3 covers 15 residues. CDR3 DNA: TGCGCCAGCAGCTTCGTGGGGGGGAGCACAGATACGCAGTATTTT. Amino acid sequence: CASSFVGGSTDTQYF.

This chain joins TRBV7-8 and TRBJ2-5; D might be TRBD2 (6 bases). CDR1 and CDR2 from the germline V gene are SGHVS and FQNEAQ. The CDR3 consists of 17 residues. V shed 5 bases and J shed 1 base, with 20 bases lying between them. The CDR3 loop is CASSPRRLGQGQETQYF. CDR3 coding DNA: TGTGCCAGCAGCCCTCGTCGACTAGGCCAGGGCCAAGAGACCCAGTACTTC.

V and J are TRBV30 and TRBJ1-4; 9 positions agree with TRBD1. This CDR3 is built from 15 residues. V gave up 2 bases and J gave up 7 bases; unmatched junction bases: 8. Germline V gene sequence: CDR1 GTSNPN, CDR2 SVGIG (reference sequence). CDR3 in amino acids: CAWSSDRGGGEKLFF. Written as DNA, the CDR3 is TGTGCCTGGAGTTCGGACAGGGGAGGTGGTGAAAAACTGTTTTTT.

The J gene is TRBJ1-4, the V gene TRBV27; TRBD1 agrees at 8 bases. This CDR3 comprises 15 residues. J lost 8 bases, V lost 2 bases, and 7 bases had no gene match. CDR1 is MNHEY, CDR2 SMNVEV, per germline (reference sequence). CDR3 sequence: CASSLQQGAGEKLFF. The CDR3 nucleotides are TGTGCCAGCAGTTTACAGCAGGGGGCAGGGGAAAAACTGTTTTTT.

The V gene is TRBV6-5, the J gene TRBJ1-2; D not resolved. The germline CDR1 and CDR2 sequences are MNHEY and SVGAGI. CDR3 length: 10 amino acids. Trimming cost V 5 bases and J 8 bases, with 6 bases left between them. CDR3 in amino acids: CASSREGYTF. CDR3 DNA: TGTGCCAGCAGTCGTGAGGGCTACACCTTC.

As regards this clone: Other DNA variants within this sample encode the same CDR3. The chain links TRBV5-1 to TRBJ2-1; the D gene is possibly TRBD2 (6 bases). With 0 bases removed from V and 2 bases from J, the gap between germline ends came to 9 bases. Germline values: CDR1 SGHRS, CDR2 YFSETQ. This CDR3 region has 15 residues. For the CDR3, the DNA is TGCGCCAGCAGCTTGGGCGCGGGGCCCTACAATGAGCAGTTCTTC. Protein: CASSLGAGPYNEQFF.